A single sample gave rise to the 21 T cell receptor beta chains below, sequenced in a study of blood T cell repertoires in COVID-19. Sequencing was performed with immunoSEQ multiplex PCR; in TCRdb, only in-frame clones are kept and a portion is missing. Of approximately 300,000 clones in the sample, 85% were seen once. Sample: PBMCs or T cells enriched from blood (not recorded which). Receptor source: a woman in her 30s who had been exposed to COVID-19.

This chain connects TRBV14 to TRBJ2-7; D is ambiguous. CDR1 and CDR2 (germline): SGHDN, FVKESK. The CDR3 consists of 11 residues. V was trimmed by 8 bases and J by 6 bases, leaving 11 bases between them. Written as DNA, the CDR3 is TGTGCCAGCGGAAGAGGATCCGAGCAGTACTTC. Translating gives CASGRGSEQYF.

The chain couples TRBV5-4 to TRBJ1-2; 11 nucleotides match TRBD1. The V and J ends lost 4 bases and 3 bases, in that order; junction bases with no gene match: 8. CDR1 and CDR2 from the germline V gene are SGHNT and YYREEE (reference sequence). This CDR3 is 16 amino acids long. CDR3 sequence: CASSAGQGAIHYGYTF. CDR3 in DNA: TGTGCCAGCAGCGCAGGACAGGGGGCCATTCACTATGGCTACACCTTC.

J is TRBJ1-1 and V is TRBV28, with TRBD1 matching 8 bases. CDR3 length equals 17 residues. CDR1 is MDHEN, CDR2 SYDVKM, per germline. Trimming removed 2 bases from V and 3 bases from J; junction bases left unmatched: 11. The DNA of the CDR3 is TGTGCCAGCAGTTTAGGTCCAGGGGGCGCGGTGGACACTGAAGCTTTCTTT. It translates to CASSLGPGGAVDTEAFF.

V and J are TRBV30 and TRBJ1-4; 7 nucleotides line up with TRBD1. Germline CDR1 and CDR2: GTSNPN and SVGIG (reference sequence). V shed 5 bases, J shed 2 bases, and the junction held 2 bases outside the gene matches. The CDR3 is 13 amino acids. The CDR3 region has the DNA TGTGCCTGGGAACAGGGGACTAATGAAAAACTGTTTTTT. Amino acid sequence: CAWEQGTNEKLFF. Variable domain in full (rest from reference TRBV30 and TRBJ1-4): SQTIHQWPATLVQPVGSPLSLECTVEGTSNPNLYWYRQAAGRGLQLLFYSVGIGQISSEVPQNLSASRPQDRQFILSSKKLLLSDSGFYLCAWEQGTNEKLFFGSGTQLSVL.

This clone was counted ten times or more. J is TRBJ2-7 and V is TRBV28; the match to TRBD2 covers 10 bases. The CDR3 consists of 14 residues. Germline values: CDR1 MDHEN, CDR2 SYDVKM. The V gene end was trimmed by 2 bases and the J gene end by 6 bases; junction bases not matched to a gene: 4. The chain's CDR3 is CASSLTGLASEQYF. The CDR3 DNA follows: TGTGCCAGCAGTTTAACGGGACTAGCGTCCGAGCAGTACTTC.

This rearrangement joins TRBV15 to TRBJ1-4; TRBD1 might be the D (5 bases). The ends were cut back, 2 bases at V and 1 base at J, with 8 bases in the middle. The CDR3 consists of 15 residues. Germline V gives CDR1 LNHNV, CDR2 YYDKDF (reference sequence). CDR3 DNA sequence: TGTGCCACCAGCAGATTAGGGGTAACTAATGAAAAACTGTTTTTT. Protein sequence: CATSRLGVTNEKLFF. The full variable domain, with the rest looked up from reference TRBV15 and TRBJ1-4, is DAMVIQNPRYQVTQFGKPVTLSCSQTLNHNVMYWYQQKSSQAPKLLFHYYDKDFNNEADTPDNFQSRRPNTSFCFLDIRSPGLGDTAMYLCATSRLGVTNEKLFFGSGTQLSVL.

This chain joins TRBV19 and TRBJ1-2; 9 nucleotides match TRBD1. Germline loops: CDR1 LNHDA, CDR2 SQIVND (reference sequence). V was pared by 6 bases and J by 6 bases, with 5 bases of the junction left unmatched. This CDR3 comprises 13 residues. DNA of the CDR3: TGTGCCAGTAGCCCTGGGACAGGGCATGGCTACACCTTC. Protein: CASSPGTGHGYTF. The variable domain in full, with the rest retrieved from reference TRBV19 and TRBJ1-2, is DGGITQSPKYLFRKEGQNVTLSCEQNLNHDAMYWYRQDPGQGLRLIYYSQIVNDFQKGDIAEGYSVSREKKESFPLTVTSAQKNPTAFYLCASSPGTGHGYTFGSGTRLTVV.

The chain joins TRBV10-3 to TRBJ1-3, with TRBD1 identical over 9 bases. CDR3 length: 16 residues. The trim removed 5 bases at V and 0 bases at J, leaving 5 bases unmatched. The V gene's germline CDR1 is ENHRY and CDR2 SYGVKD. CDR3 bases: TGTGCCATCAGTCCGGGACAGGGAAACTCTGGAAACACCATATATTTT. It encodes CAISPGQGNSGNTIYF.

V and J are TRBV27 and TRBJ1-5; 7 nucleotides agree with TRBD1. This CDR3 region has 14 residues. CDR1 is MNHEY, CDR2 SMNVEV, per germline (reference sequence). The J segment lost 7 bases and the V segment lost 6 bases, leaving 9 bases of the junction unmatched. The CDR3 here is CASSRGQAVQPQHF. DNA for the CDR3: TGTGCCAGCAGCCGCGGACAGGCGGTACAGCCCCAGCATTTT.

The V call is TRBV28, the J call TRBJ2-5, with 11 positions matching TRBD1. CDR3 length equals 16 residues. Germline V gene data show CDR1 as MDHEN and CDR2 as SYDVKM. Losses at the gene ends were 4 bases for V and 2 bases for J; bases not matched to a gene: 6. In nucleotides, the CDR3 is TGTGCCAGCAGTTCACAAGGACAGGGGGCGCAAGAGACCCAGTACTTC. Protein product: CASSSQGQGAQETQYF. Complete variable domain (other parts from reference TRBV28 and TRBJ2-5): DVKVTQSSRYLVKRTGEKVFLECVQDMDHENMFWYRQDPGLGLRLIYFSYDVKMKEKGDIPEGYSVSREKKERFSLILESASTNQTSMYLCASSSQGQGAQETQYFGPGTRLLVL.

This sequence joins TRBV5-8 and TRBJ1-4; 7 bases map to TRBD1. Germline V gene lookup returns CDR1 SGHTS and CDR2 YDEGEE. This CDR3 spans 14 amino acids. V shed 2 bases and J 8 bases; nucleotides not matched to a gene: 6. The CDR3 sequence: CASSFNRGREKLFF. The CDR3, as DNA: TGTGCCAGCAGCTTTAACAGGGGACGCGAAAAACTGTTTTTT. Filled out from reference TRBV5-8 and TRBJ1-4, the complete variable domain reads EAGVTQSPTHLIKTRGQQATLRCSPISGHTSVYWYQQALGLGLQFLLWYDEGEERNRGNFPPRFSGRQFPNYSSELNVNALELEDSALYLCASSFNRGREKLFFGSGTQLSVL.

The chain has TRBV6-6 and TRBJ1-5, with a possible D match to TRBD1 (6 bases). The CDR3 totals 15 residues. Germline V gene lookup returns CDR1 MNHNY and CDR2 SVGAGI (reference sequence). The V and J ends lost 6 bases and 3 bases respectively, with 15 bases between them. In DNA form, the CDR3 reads TGTGCCAGCAGCCGCGAGGGGGGGCCCAATCAGCCCCAGCATTTT. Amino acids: CASSREGGPNQPQHF.

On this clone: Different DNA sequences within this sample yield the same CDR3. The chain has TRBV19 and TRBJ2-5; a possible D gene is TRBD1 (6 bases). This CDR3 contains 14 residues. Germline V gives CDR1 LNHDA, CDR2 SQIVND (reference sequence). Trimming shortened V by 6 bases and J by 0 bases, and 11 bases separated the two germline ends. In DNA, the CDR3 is TGTGCCAGTAGCAGGGACACGTACCAAGAGACCCAGTACTTC. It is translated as CASSRDTYQETQYF.

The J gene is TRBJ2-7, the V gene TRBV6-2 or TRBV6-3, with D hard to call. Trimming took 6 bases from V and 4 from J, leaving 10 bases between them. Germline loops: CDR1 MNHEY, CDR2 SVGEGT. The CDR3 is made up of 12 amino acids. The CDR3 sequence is CASSFDGYEQYF. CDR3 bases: TGTGCCAGCAGCTTCGACGGGTACGAGCAGTACTTC.

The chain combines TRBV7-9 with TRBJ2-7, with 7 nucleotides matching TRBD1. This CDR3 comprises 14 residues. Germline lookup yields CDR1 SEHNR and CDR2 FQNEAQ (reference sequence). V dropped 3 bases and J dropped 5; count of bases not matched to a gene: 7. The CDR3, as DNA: TGTGCCAGCAGCTTCACAGGGGCTGGAGACGAGCAGTACTTC. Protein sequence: CASSFTGAGDEQYF.

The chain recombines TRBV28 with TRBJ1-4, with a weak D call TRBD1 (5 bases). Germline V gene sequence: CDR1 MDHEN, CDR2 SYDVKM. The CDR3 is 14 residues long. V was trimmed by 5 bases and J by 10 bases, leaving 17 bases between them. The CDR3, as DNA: TGTGCCAGCAGTCCTCAACAGGTTTTAGGAAAACTGTTTTTT. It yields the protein CASSPQQVLGKLFF.

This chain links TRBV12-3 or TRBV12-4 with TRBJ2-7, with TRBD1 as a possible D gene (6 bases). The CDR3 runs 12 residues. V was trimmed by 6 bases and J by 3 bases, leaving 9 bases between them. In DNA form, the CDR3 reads TGTGCCAGCAGCGAACAGGGCTACGAGCAGTACTTC. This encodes CASSEQGYEQYF.

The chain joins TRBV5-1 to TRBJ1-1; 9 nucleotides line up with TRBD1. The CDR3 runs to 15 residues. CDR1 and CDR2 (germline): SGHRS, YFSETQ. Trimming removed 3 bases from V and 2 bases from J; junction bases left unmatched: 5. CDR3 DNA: TGCGCCAGCAGCTGGGGGGACAGGGATAACACTGAAGCTTTCTTT. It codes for CASSWGDRDNTEAFF.

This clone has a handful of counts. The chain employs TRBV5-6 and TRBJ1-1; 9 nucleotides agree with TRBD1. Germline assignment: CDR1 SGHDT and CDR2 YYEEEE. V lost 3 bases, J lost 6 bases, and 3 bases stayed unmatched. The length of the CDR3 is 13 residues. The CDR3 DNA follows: TGTGCCAGCAGCTGGGGACAGGGTCCTGAAGCTTTCTTT. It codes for CASSWGQGPEAFF.

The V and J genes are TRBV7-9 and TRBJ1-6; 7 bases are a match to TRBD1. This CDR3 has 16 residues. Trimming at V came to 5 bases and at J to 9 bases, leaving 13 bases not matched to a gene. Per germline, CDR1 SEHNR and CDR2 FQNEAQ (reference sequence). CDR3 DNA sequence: TGTGCCAGCAGCCGACAGACAGGGTCCGGGGGTTCACCCCTCCACTTT. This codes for CASSRQTGSGGSPLHF.

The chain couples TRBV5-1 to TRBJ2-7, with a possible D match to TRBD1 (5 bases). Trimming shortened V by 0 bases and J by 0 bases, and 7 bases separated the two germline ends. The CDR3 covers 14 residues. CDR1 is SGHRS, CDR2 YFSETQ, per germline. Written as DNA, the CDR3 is TGCGCCAGCAGCTTGGGACAGTACTCCTACGAGCAGTACTTC. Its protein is CASSLGQYSYEQYF.